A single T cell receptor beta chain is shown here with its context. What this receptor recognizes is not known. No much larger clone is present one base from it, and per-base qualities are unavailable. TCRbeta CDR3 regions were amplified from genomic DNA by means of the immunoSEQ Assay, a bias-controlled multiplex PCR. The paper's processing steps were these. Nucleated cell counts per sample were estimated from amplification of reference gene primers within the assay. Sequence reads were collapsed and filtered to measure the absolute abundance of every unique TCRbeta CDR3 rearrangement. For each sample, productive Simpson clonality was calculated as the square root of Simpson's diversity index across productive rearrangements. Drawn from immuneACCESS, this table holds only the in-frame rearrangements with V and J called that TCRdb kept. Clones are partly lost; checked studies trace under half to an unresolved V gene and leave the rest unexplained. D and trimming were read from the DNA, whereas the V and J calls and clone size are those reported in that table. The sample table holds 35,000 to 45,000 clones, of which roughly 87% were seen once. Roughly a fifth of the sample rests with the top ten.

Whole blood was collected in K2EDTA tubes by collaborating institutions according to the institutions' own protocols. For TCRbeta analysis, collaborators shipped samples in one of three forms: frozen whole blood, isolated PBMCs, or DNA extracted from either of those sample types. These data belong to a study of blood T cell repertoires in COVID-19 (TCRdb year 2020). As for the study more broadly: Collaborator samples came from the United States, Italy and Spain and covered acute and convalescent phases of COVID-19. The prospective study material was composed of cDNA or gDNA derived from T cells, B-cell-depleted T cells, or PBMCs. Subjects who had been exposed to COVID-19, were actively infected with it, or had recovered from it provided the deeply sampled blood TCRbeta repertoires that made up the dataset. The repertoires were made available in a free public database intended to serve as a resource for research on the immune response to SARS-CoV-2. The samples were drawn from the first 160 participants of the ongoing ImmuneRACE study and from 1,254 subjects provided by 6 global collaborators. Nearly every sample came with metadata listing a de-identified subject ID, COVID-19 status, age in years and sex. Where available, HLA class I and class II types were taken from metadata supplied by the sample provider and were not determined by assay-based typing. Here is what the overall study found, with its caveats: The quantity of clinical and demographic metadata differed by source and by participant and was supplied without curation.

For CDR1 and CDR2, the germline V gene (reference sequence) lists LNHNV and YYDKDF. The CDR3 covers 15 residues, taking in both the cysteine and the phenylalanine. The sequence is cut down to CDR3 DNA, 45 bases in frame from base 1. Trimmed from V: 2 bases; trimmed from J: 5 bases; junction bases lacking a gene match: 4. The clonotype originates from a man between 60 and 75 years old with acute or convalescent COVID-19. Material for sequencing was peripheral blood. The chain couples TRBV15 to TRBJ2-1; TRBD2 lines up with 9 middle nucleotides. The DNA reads TGTGCCACCAGCAGACTCGGACTAGCGAACAATGAGCAGTTCTTC. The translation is CATSRLGLANNEQFF.